This TCR beta chain was sequenced in a study of blood T cell repertoires in COVID-19. Repertoires were generated with immunoSEQ multiplex PCR, while TCRdb's copy carries only in-frame clones and drops some. The sample records around 190,000 clones, 84% being singletons. The germline CDR1 and CDR2 sequences are LNHDA and SQIVND (reference sequence). The CDR3 consists of 14 residues. Trimming pared 3 bases from V and 1 base from J, leaving 9 bases between. The material sequenced was peripheral blood. The receptor was derived from a human donor in a cohort sampled during active COVID-19. The V and J genes are TRBV19 and TRBJ2-5; a possible D gene is TRBD2 (6 bases). The CDR3 bases are TGTGCCAGTAGTATGTGGGGGGTCCAAGAGACCCAGTACTTC. This translates into CASSMWGVQETQYF.